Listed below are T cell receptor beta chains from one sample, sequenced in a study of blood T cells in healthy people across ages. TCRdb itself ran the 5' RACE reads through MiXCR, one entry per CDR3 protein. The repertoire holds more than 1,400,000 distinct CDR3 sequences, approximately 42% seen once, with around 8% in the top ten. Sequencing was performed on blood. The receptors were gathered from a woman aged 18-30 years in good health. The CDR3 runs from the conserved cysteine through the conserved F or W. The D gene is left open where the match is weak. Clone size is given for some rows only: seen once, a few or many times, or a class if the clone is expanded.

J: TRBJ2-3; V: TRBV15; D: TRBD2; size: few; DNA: TGTGCCACCAGCACGGGCGGTAGCGGGACAGATACGCAGTATTTT; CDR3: CATSTGGSGTDTQYF
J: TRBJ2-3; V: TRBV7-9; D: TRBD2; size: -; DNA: TGTGCCAGCAGCTTAGGTGGACTAGCTGTTAGCACAGATACGCAGTATTTT; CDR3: CASSLGGLAVSTDTQYF
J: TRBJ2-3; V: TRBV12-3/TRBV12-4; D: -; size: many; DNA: TGTGCCAGCCGACCCCATCCGGGACAAGGGGCAGATACGCAGTATTTT; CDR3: CASRPHPGQGADTQYF
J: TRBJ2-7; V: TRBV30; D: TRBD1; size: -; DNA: TGTGCCTGGAGTGGGGGCTCCTTGGACAGGGTCTCTTGGAACGAGCAGTACTTC; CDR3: CAWSGGSLDRVSWNEQYF
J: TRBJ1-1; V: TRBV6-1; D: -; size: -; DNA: TGTGCCAGCAGTGAGGGGGAGTTCACGAACACTGAAGCTTTCTTT; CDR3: CASSEGEFTNTEAFF
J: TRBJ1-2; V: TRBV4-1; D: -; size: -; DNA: TGCGCCAGCAGCCAAGTCGGACGGGCGAACTATGGCTACACCTTC; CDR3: CASSQVGRANYGYTF
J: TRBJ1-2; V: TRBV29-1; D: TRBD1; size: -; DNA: TGCAGCGTAGGGACAGATCTCAACTATGGCTACACCTTC; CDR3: CSVGTDLNYGYTF
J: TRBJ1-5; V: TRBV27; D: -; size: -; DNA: TGTGCCAGCAGTCCCCTAGGCAGTCCTAATCAGCCCCAGCATTTT; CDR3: CASSPLGSPNQPQHF
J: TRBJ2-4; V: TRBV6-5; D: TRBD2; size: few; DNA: TGTGCAGCGGGGGGGGCCAAAAACATTCAGTACTTC; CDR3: CAAGGAKNIQYF
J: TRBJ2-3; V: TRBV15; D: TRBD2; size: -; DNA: TGTGCCACCAGCAGAGAGATGCGGACTAGGGGTACAGATACGCAGTATTTT; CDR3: CATSREMRTRGTDTQYF
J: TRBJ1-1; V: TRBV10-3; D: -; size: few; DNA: TGTGCCATCAGTGGGGTAGGATCAGCCATGGGAACTGAAGCTTTCTTT; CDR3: CAISGVGSAMGTEAFF
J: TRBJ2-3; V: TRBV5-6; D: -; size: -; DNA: TGTGCCAGCAGCTTGGCAGCGGCAACTTGGGGAGATACGCAGTATTTT; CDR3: CASSLAAATWGDTQYF
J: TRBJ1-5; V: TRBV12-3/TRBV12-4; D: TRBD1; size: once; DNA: TGTGCCAGCAGTCCCCAGCTCGACAGGGGGTGGAATCAGCCCCAGCATTTT; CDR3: CASSPQLDRGWNQPQHF
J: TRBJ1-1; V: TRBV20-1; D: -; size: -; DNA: TGCAGTGCTAGAGATCCGTCCAAGCAAACTGAAGCTTTCTTT; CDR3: CSARDPSKQTEAFF
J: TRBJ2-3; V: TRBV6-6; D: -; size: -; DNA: TGTGCCAGCAGTTACTCGACCCTGGCAGATACGCAGTATTTT; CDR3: CASSYSTLADTQYF
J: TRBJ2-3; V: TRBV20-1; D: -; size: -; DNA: TGCAGTGCTACCCCTCAGAATACGCAGTATTTT; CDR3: CSATPQNTQYF
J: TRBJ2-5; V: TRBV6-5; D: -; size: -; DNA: TGTGCCAGCAGTTCAGTTGGAGGGGCCCAGACCCAGTACTTC; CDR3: CASSSVGGAQTQYF
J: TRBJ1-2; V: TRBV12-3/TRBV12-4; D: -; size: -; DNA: TGTGCCAGCACCGACGCAGGGGTCGGCTACACCTTC; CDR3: CASTDAGVGYTF
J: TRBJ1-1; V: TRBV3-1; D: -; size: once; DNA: TGTGCGACGGGGTGGGGCACTGAACCTTTCTTT; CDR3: CATGWGTEPFF
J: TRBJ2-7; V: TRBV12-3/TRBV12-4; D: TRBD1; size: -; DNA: TGTGCCAGCAGTCCCCGGACAGGGAGCTCCTACGAGCAGTACTTC; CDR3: CASSPRTGSSYEQYF
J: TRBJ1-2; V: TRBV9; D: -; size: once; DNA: TGTGCCAGCAGCGTAGGGGGGAAAGGCTATGGCTACACCTTC; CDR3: CASSVGGKGYGYTF
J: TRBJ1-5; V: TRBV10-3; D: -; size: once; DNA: TGTGCCATCAGTTCTCCAGGGACTCAGCCCCAGCATTTT; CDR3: CAISSPGTQPQHF
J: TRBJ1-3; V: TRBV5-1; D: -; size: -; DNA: TGCGCCAGCAGCCCCGGGAACTACTCTGGAAACACCATATATTTT; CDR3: CASSPGNYSGNTIYF
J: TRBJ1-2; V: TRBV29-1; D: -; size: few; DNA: TGCAGCGTTGAGATGGACAGCTCTAACTATGGCTACACCTTC; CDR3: CSVEMDSSNYGYTF
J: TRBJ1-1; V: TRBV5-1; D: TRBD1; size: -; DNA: TGCGCCAGCAGCTTGGCGGCAGGGGGCAGGATGAACACTGAAGCTTTCTTT; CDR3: CASSLAAGGRMNTEAFF
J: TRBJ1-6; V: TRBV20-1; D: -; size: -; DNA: TGCAGTGCTAGAGATCCGGAAGGGGGTCTATCACCCCTCCACTTT; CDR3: CSARDPEGGLSPLHF
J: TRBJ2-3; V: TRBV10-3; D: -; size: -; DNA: TGTGCCATCAAGGGCAGCTACTACACAGATACGCAGTATTTT; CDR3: CAIKGSYYTDTQYF
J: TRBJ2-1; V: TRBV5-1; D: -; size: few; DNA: TGCGCCAGCTTCATTACAGGGTCAGGGAATGAGCAGTTCTTC; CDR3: CASFITGSGNEQFF
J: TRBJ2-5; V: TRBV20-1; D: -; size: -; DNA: TGCAGTGCAAGAGTCGGGAGCCCCCAAGAGACCCAGTACTTC; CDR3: CSARVGSPQETQYF
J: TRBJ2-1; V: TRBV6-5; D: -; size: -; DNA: TGTGCCAGCATGCGGACTGACCAGTACTACAATGAGCAGTTCTTC; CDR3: CASMRTDQYYNEQFF
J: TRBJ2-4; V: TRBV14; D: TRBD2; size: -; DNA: TGTGCCAGCAGCCAAGTTCGCGGGGGCAAAAACATTCAGTACTTC; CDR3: CASSQVRGGKNIQYF
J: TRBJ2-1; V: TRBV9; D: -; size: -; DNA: TGTGCCAGCAGCGCCACTAGGGGCTACAATGAGCAGTTCTTC; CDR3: CASSATRGYNEQFF
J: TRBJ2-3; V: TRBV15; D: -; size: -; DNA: TGTGCCACCAGCTTATCCGGGAGACTAGTTACAGATACGCAGTATTTT; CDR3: CATSLSGRLVTDTQYF
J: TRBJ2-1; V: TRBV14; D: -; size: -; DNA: TGTGCCAGCAGCCAAGGTTGGGCCCAGAGCCTGTTCTTC; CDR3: CASSQGWAQSLFF